This is a list of T cell receptor beta chains from one sample in a study of early stage breast cancer tumors. TCRdb's table, derived via immunoSEQ multiplex PCR, lists solely in-frame clones and lacks some. The sample records roughly 48,000 clones, roughly 80% being singletons. The sample consisted of blood. The receptors were gathered from a person in their fifties with breast cancer. The CDR3 runs from the conserved cysteine through the conserved F or W. Each record gives: V gene, J gene, CDR3 protein.

V: TRBV2; J: TRBJ2-5; CDR3: CASSVGLFILQETQYF
V: TRBV10-1; J: TRBJ1-1; CDR3: CASSDGVNTEAFF
V: TRBV19; J: TRBJ2-3; CDR3: CASSIDRVAGRTQYF
V: TRBV2; J: TRBJ1-6; CDR3: CASRENLRYNSPLHF
V: TRBV28; J: TRBJ2-7; CDR3: CASSLASYEQYF
V: TRBV10-3; J: TRBJ2-3; CDR3: CAIKGAFSTDTQYF
V: TRBV7-9; J: TRBJ2-7; CDR3: CASSLGSGGYEQYF
V: TRBV5-1; J: TRBJ2-1; CDR3: CASSLAAGTGNEQFF
V: TRBV7-2; J: TRBJ1-4; CDR3: CASSRTGQANEKLFF
V: TRBV18; J: TRBJ1-1; CDR3: CASSSWTGEGTEAFF
V: TRBV7-9; J: TRBJ2-1; CDR3: CASIFPSGQQYNEQFF
V: TRBV5-1; J: TRBJ2-4; CDR3: CASSLIGTALNIQYF
V: TRBV9; J: TRBJ2-5; CDR3: CASSVGGRQETQYF
V: TRBV15; J: TRBJ1-2; CDR3: CATSRDREGGYGYTF
V: TRBV10-3; J: TRBJ2-7; CDR3: CAISGRLAGSSYEQYF
V: TRBV6-5; J: TRBJ2-1; CDR3: CASSPWEAGHNEQFF
V: TRBV5-1; J: TRBJ1-3; CDR3: CASSFGQPSGNTIYF
V: TRBV6-5; J: TRBJ1-2; CDR3: CASSKGQGSNYGYTF
V: TRBV7-8; J: TRBJ1-5; CDR3: CASSIRGQSNQPQHF
V: TRBV6-5; J: TRBJ1-2; CDR3: CASRTLSDRGNGYTF
V: TRBV29-1; J: TRBJ2-6; CDR3: CSVYGYSGANVLTF
V: TRBV28; J: TRBJ1-1; CDR3: CASSADTEAFF
V: TRBV7-2; J: TRBJ2-7; CDR3: CASSFPGRGSSYEQYF
V: TRBV4-3; J: TRBJ1-2; CDR3: CASSKEWGTYGYTF
V: TRBV10-1; J: TRBJ2-7; CDR3: CASSAVRGHEQYF
V: TRBV15; J: TRBJ1-4; CDR3: CATSTGTLGRIKLFF
V: TRBV28; J: TRBJ1-2; CDR3: CASSPQGTGSWYGYTF
V: TRBV23-1; J: TRBJ1-2; CDR3: CASSPRGGYGYTF